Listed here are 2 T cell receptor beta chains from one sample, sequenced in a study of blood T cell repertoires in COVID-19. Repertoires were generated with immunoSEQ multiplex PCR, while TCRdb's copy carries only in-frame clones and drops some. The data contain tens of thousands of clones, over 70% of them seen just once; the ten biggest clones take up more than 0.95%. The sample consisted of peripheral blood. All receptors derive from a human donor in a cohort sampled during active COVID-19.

The CDR3 is CASSLNKNTEAFF. The CDR3 bases are TGCGCCAGCAGCTTGAACAAGAACACTGAAGCTTTCTTT. V gene TRBV5-1 combines with J gene TRBJ1-1; D uncertain. V was cut by 1 base and J by 1 base, with 5 bases left in between. CDR3 size: 13 residues. From germline, CDR1 is SGHRS and CDR2 YFSETQ.

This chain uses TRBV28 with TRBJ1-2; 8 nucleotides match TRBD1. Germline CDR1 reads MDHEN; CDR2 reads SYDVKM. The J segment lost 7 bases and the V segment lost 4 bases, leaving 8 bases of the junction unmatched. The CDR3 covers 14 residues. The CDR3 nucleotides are TGTGCCAGCAGTTCCAGCAGGGGGCGAATTGGCTACACCTTC. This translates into CASSSSRGRIGYTF.